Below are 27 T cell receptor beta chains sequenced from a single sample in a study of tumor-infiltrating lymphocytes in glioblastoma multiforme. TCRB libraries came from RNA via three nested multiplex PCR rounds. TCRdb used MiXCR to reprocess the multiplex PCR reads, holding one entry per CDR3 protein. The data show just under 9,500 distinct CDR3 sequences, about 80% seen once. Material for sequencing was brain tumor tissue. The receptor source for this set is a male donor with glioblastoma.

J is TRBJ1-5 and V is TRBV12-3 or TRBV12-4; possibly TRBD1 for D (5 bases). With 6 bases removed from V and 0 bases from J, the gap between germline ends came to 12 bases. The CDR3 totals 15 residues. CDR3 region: CASSHDRASNQPQHF. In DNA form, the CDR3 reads TGTGCCAGCAGCCATGACAGAGCTAGCAATCAGCCCCAGCATTTT.

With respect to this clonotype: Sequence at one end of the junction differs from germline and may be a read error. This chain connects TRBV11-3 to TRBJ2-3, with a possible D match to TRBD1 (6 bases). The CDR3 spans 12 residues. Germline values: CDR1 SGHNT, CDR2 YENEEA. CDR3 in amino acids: CTSSLGGDTQYF. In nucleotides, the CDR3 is TGTACCAGCAGCCTAGGGGGTGATACGCAGTATTTT.

The CDR3 DNA follows: TGTGCCAGCAGCACGACACCGAATACAGATACGAGGTATTTT. Encoded protein: CASSTTPNTDTRYF. The chain uses TRBV6-2 or TRBV6-3 and TRBJ2-3; D unresolved. The CDR3 contains 14 residues. Deletions cut 6 bases from V and 14 bases from J, with 24 bases between. Germline V lookup: CDR1 MNHEY, CDR2 SVGEGT.

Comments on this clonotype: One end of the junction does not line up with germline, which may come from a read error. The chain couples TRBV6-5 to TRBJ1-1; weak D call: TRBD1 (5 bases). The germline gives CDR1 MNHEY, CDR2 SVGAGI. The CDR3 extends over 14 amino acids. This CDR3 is CPSSYSIWGKGAFF. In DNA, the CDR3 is TGTCCCAGCAGTTACTCGATCTGGGGGAAGGGAGCTTTCTTT.

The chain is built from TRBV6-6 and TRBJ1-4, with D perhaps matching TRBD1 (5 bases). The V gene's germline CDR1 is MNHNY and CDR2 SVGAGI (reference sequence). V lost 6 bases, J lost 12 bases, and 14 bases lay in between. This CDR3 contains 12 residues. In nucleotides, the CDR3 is TGTGCCAGCAGCCCGACAGTTGGGGAACTGTTTTTT. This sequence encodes CASSPTVGELFF.

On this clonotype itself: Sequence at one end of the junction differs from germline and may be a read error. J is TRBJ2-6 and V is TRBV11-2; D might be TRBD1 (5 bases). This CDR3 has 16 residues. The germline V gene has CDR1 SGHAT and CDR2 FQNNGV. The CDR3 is CASSSRAHPGANVLTF. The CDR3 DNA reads TGTGCCAGCAGCTCTAGGGCCCACCCTGGGGCCAACGTCCTGACTTTT.

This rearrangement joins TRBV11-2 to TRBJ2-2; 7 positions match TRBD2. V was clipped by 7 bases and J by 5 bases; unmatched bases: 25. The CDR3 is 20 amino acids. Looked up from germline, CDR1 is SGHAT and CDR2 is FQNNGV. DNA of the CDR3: TGTGCCAGCACCGCCTCATTCGGCCAAGGGCTAGCGGTAAGTACCGGGGAGCTGTTTTTT. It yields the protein CASTASFGQGLAVSTGELFF.

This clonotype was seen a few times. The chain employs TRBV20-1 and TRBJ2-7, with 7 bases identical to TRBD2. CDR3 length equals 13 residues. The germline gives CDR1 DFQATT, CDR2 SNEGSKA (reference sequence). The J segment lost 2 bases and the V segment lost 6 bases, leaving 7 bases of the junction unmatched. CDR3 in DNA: TGCAGTGCCGCAGAGCGGGAACCCTACGAGCAGTACTTC. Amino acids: CSAAEREPYEQYF.

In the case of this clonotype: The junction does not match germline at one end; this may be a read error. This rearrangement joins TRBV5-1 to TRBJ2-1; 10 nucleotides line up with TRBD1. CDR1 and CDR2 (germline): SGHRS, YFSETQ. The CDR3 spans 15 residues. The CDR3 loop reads CASSPGTGVCNEHFF. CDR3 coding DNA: TGCGCCAGCAGCCCTGGGACAGGGGTCTGCAATGAGCATTTCTTC.

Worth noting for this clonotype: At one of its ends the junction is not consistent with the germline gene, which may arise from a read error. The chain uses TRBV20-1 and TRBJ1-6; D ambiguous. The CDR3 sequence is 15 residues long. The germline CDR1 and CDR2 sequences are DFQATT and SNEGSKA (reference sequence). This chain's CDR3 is CSARGRGSVNSSLHF. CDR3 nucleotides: TGCAGCGCTAGAGGGCGGGGTTCCGTGAATTCATCTCTCCACTTT.

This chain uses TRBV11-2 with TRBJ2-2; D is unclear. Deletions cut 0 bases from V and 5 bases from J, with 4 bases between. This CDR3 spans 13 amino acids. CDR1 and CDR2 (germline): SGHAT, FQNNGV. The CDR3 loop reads CASSLDRTGELFF. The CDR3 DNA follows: TGTGCCAGCAGCTTAGATCGGACCGGGGAGCTGTTTTTT. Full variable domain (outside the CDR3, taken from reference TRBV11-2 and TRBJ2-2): EAGVAQSPRYKIIEKRQSVAFWCNPISGHATLYWYQQILGQGPKLLIQFQNNGVVDDSQLPKDRFSAERLKGVDSTLKIQPAKLEDSAVYLCASSLDRTGELFFGEGSRLTVL.

CDR3 nucleotide sequence: TGTGCCAGCAGCTTATTTAGCCTGGAGACCCAGTACTTC. This sequence encodes CASSLFSLETQYF. The rearrangement links TRBV11-2 to TRBJ2-5; D is unresolved. The CDR3 is made up of 13 amino acids. The V and J ends lost 2 bases and 5 bases respectively, with 9 bases between them. Germline CDR1 SGHAT, CDR2 FQNNGV.

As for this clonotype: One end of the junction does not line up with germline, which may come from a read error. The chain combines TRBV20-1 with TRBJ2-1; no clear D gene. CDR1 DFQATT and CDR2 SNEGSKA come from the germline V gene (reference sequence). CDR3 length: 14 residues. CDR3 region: CSARNEAGLYEQSF. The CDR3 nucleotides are TGCAGTGCTAGAAATGAGGCAGGTCTGTATGAACAGTCCTTC.

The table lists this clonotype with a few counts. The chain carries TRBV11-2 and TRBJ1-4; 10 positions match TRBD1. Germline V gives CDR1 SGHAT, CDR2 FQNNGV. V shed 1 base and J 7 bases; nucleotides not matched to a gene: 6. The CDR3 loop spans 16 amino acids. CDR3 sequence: CASSLVPGQGSEKLFF. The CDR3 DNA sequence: TGTGCCAGCAGCTTAGTTCCGGGACAGGGGAGTGAAAAACTGTTTTTT.

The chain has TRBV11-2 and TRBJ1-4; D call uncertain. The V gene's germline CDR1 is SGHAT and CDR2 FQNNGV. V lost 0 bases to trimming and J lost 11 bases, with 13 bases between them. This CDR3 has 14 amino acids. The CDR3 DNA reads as TGTGCCAGCAGCTTAGACCGGTGGGCGGATAAACTGTTTTTT. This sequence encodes CASSLDRWADKLFF.

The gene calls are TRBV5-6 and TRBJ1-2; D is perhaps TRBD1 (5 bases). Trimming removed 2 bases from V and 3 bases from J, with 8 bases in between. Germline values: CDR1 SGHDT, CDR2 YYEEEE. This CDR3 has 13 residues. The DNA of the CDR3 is TGTGCCAGCAGCTTCGGGACGGACTATGGCTACACCTTC. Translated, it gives CASSFGTDYGYTF.

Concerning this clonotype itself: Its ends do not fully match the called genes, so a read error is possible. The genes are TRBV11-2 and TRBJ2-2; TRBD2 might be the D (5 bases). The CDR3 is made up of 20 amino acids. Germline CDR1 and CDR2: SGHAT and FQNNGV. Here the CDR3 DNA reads TGTGCCAGCACCCCCTCATTCGGCCAAGGGCTAAAGGTAAACACCGGGGAGCTGTTCTTT. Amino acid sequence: CASTPSFGQGLKVNTGELFF.

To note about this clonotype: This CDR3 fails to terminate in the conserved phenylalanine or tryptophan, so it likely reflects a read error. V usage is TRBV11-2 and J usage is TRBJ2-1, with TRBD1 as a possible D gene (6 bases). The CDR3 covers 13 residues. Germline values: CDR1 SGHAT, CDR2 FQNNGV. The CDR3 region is CISSLDRGSEQFL. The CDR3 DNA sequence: TGTATCAGCAGCTTAGATAGGGGGAGTGAGCAGTTCCTC.

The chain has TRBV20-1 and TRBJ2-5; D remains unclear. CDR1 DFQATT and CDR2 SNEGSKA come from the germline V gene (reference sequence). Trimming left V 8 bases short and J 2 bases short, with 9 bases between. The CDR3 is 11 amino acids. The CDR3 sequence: CSPQTQETQYF. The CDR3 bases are TGCAGTCCTCAAACTCAAGAGACCCAGTACTTC.

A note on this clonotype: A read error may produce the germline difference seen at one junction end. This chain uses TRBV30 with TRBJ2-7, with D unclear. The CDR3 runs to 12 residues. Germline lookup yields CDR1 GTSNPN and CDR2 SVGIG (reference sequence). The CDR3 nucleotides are TGTGCCTGGAGTGTTCTGAGGAACGAGCGGTACTTC. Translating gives CAWSVLRNERYF.

The CDR3 reads CASSLTSIGDTQYF. In nucleotides, the CDR3 is TGTGCCAGCAGTTTGACTAGCATAGGAGATACGCAGTATTTT. V usage is TRBV6-5 and J usage is TRBJ2-3, with TRBD2 identical over 7 bases. The V segment lost 4 bases and the J segment 5 bases; nucleotides outside the gene matches: 6. The CDR3 consists of 14 residues. Per the germline V gene, CDR1 is MNHEY and CDR2 is SVGAGI.

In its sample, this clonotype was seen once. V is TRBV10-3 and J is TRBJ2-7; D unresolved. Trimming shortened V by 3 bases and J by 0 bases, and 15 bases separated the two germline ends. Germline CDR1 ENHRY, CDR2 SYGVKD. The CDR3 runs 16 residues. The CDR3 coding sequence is TGTGCCATCAGTGACCCCCGGACCCGAAGCTCCTACGAGCAGTACTTC. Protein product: CAISDPRTRSSYEQYF.

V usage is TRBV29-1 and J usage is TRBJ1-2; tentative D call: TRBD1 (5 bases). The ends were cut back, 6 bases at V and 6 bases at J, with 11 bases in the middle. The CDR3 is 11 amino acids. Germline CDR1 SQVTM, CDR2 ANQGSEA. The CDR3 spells CSVGDLNGYTF. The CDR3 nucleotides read TGCAGCGTGGGGGACCTTAATGGCTACACCTTC.

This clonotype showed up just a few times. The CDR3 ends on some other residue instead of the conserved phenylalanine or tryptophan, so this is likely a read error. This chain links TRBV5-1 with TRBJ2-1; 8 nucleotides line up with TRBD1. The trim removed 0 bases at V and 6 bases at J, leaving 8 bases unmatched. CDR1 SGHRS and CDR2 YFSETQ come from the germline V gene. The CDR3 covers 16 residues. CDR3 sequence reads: CASSLDGNRGFNEQFL. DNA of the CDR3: TGCGCCAGCAGCTTGGATGGGAACAGGGGGTTCAATGAGCAGTTCCTC.

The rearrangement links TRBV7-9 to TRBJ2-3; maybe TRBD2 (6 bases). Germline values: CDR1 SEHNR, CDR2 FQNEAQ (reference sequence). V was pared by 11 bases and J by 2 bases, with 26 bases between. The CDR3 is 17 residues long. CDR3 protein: CAGRTTSGLNPTDTQYF. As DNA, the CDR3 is TGTGCCGGGAGGACCACCTCCGGTCTTAATCCCACAGATACGCAGTATTTT. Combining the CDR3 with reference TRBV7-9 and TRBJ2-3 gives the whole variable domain DTGVSQNPRHKITKRGQNVTFRCDPISEHNRLYWYRQTLGQGPEFLTYFQNEAQLEKSRLLSDRFSAERPKGSFSTLEIQRTEQGDSAMYLCAGRTTSGLNPTDTQYFGPGTRLTVL.

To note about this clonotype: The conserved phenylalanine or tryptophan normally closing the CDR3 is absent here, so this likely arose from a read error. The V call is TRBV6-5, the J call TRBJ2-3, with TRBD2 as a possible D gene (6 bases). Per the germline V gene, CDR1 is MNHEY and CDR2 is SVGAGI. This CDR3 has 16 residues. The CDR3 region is CASSYLVSGSRDTQYI. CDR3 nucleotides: TGTGCCAGCAGTTACCTAGTTAGCGGAAGCAGAGATACGCAGTATATT.

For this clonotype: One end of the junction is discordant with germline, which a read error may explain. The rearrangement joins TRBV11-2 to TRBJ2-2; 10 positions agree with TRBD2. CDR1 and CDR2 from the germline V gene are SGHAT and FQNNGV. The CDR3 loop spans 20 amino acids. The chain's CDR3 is CASTPSFGQGLAVNTWELLF. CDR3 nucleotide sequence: TGTGCCAGCACCCCCTCATTCGGCCAAGGACTAGCGGTAAACACCTGGGAGCTGCTTTTT.